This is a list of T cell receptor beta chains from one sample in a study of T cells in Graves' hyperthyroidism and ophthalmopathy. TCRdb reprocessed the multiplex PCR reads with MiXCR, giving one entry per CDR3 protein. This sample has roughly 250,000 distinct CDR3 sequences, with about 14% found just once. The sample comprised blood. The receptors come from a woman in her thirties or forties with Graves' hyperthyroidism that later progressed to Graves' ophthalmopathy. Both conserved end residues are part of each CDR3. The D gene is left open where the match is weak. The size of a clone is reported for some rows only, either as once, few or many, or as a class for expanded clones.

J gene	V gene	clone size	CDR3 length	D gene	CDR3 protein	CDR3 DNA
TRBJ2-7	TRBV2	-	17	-	CASSAPRWAASSYEQYF	TGTGCCAGCAGTGCTCCCCGATGGGCGGCGAGCTCCTACGAGCAGTACTTC
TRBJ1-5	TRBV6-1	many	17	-	CASSALAGQISNQPQHF	TGTGCCAGCAGCGCTTTAGCGGGACAAATTAGCAATCAGCCCCAGCATTTT
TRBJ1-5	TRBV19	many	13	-	CASSIWLNQPQHF	TGTGCCAGTAGTATATGGCTAAATCAGCCCCAGCATTTT
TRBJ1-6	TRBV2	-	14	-	CASSEGGFNSPLHF	TGTGCCAGCAGTGAAGGGGGATTCAATTCACCCCTCCACTTT
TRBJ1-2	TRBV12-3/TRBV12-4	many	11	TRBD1	CAIDRVGGYTF	TGTGCCATCGACAGGGTGGGAGGCTACACCTTC
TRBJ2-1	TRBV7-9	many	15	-	CASSSLKGPYDEQFF	TGTGCCAGCAGCTCGCTAAAGGGCCCCTACGATGAGCAGTTCTTC
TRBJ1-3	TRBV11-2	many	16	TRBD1	CASSATGGASGNTIYF	TGTGCCAGCAGCGCGACAGGGGGCGCATCTGGAAACACCATATATTTT
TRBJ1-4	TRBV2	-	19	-	CASSAQEGAQDATNEKMFF	TGTGCCAGCAGTGCCCAGGAAGGGGCGCAGGACGCTACTAATGAAAAAATGTTTTTC
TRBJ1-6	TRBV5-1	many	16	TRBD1	CASSLGTGRTYSPLHF	TGCGCCAGCAGCTTGGGGACAGGGAGGACTTACTCACCCCTCCACTTT
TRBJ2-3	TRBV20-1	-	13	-	CSARASSTDTQYF	TGCAGTGCTAGGGCCAGCTCCACAGATACGCAGTATTTT
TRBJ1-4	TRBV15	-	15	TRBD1	CATSLSQGFGEKLFF	TGTGCCACCAGCTTATCACAGGGGTTTGGGGAAAAACTGTTTTTT